Listed below are T cell receptor beta chains from one sample, sequenced in a study of blood T cell repertoires in COVID-19. Generated by immunoSEQ multiplex PCR, the TCRdb table keeps only in-frame clones and is missing some. The profile shows fewer than 200,000 clones, about 87% of them singletons. Material: peripheral blood. These receptors were collected from a man between 60 and 75 years old with acute or convalescent COVID-19. The CDR3 runs from the conserved cysteine through the conserved F or W. A D gene is named only where the DNA matches it firmly. Expanded clones get a size class; other rows say once, few or many, or leave the size out.

>TRBV14|TRBJ2-2|TRBD2|17|-
CASSQRLAGDLAGELFF
TGTGCCAGCAGCCAAAGACTAGCGGGGGATCTGGCCGGGGAGCTGTTTTTT
>TRBV6-5|TRBJ1-2|-|14|-
CASSYSRGGYGYTF
TGTGCCAGCAGTTACTCCCGGGGAGGGTATGGCTACACCTTC
>TRBV29-1|TRBJ1-3|-|14|-
CSVLSQGSGNTIYF
TGCAGCGTCTTGAGTCAGGGAAGTGGAAACACCATATATTTT
>TRBV11-3|TRBJ2-7|-|13|-
CASSLGASVGQYF
TGTGCCAGCAGCTTAGGGGCCAGTGTGGGGCAGTACTTC
>TRBV10-3|TRBJ1-1|TRBD1|16|-
CAISESTGVIGTEAFF
TGTGCCATCAGTGAGTCTACAGGGGTAATTGGGACTGAAGCTTTCTTT
>TRBV23-1|TRBJ2-1|-|13|-
CASSPSSYNEQFF
TGCGCCAGCAGTCCCAGCTCCTACAATGAGCAGTTCTTC
>TRBV30|TRBJ1-2|TRBD1|13|once
CAWSRAGGYGYTF
TGTGCCTGGAGCCGCGCAGGGGGCTATGGCTACACCTTC
>TRBV7-3|TRBJ2-2|TRBD2|18|once
CASSLTSGTSGTDGELFF
TGTGCCAGCAGCTTAACTTCTGGGACTAGCGGGACGGACGGGGAGCTGTTTTTT
>TRBV24-1|TRBJ1-3|TRBD1|15|-
CATSDSRGSGNTIYF
TGTGCCACCAGTGATTCCAGGGGGAGTGGAAACACCATATATTTT
>TRBV27|TRBJ1-5|TRBD1|16|-
CASSARTGAGNQPQHF
TGTGCCAGCAGTGCCCGGACAGGGGCGGGCAATCAGCCCCAGCATTTT
>TRBV2|TRBJ1-4|TRBD1|13|-
CASGVDRNEKLFF
TGTGCCAGCGGGGTGGACAGGAATGAAAAACTGTTTTTT
>TRBV11-2|TRBJ2-3|-|16|-
CASRKVQSRRTDTQYF
TGTGCCAGCAGGAAAGTCCAAAGCCGCCGCACAGATACGCAGTATTTT
>TRBV11-2|TRBJ2-5|TRBD1|14|-
CASSPGTGIETQYF
TGTGCCAGCAGCCCCGGGACAGGGATCGAGACCCAGTACTTC
>TRBV9|TRBJ2-1|-|14|-
CASSVIGSYNEQFF
TGTGCCAGCAGCGTAATCGGCTCCTACAATGAGCAGTTCTTC
>TRBV11-2|TRBJ2-7|-|14|-
CASSSPRDSYEQYF
TGTGCCAGCAGCTCCCCTCGGGACTCCTACGAGCAGTACTTC
>TRBV4-3|TRBJ2-3|-|16|-
CASSQEGGLSTDTQYF
TGCGCCAGCAGCCAAGAGGGGGGATTGAGCACAGATACGCAGTATTTT
>TRBV7-3|TRBJ2-1|TRBD2|17|-
CASSLISSGRARNEQFF
TGTGCCAGCAGCTTAATAAGCAGCGGGAGGGCCCGTAATGAGCAGTTCTTC
>TRBV6-6|TRBJ1-5|TRBD1|16|-
CASSYRTGANNQPQHF
TGTGCCAGCAGTTACCGTACAGGGGCCAACAATCAGCCCCAGCATTTT
>TRBV5-4|TRBJ1-1|TRBD1|16|-
CASSLVRGRGHTEAFF
TGTGCCAGCAGCTTGGTGAGGGGGCGCGGACACACTGAAGCTTTCTTT
>TRBV3-1/TRBV3-2|TRBJ2-3|-|15|-
CASSQGATVRGTQYF
TGTGCCAGCAGCCAAGGGGCTACCGTTAGGGGTACGCAGTATTTT
>TRBV10-3|TRBJ2-2|TRBD1|15|-
CAITNWDRVGGELFF
TGTGCCATCACGAACTGGGACAGGGTCGGCGGGGAGCTGTTTTTT
>TRBV28|TRBJ1-5|-|12|once
CASRVGNQPQHF
TGTGCCAGCAGGGTAGGCAATCAGCCCCAGCATTTT
>TRBV27|TRBJ1-2|-|13|once
CASKLQANYGYTF
TGTGCCAGCAAGTTACAGGCTAACTATGGCTACACCTTC
>TRBV27|TRBJ2-5|-|13|-
CASRKTGKETQYF
TGTGCCAGCAGGAAAACAGGGAAGGAGACCCAGTACTTC
>TRBV6-5|TRBJ1-3|TRBD1|14|few
CASRDRTSGNTIYF
TGTGCCAGCAGGGACAGGACCTCTGGAAACACCATATATTTT
>TRBV1|TRBJ1-4|-|20|-
CTSSQVRRQGKVLLNEKLFF
TGCACCAGCAGCCAAGTCCGGAGACAGGGAAAGGTGTTGTTGAATGAAAAACTGTTTTTT
>TRBV6-5|TRBJ1-3|-|13|-
CASRTQGTGTIYF
TGTGCCAGCAGGACACAGGGCACGGGCACCATATATTTT
>TRBV3-1/TRBV3-2|TRBJ1-1|-|13|once
CASSQDRGTEAFF
TGTGCCAGCAGCCAAGATCGGGGCACTGAAGCTTTCTTT